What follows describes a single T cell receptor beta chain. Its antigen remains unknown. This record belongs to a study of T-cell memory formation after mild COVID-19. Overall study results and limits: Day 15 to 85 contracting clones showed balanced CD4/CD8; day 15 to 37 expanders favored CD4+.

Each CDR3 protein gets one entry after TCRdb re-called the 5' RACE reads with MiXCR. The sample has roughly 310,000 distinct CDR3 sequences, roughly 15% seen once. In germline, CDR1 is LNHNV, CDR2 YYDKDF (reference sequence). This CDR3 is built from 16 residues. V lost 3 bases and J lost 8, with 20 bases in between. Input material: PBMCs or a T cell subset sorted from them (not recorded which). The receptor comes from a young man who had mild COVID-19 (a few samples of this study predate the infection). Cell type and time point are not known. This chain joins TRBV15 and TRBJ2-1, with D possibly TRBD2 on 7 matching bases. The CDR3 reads CATSSFTGTGGDEQFF. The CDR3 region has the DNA TGTGCCACCAGCAGCTTTACCGGGACGGGGGGCGATGAGCAGTTCTTC.